What follows is one T cell receptor beta chain and its context. This clone has a handful of counts. Its recognized antigen is unknown. Within one base of it there is no much larger clone, and no base qualities were kept. This sample is part of a study of cytomegalovirus exposure and HLA in healthy donors (dated by TCRdb to 2015 to 2018). For the study in its entirety: An earlier analysis of 587 of the donors reported 250 to 350 Gb of sequence data and roughly 120 million unique TCR beta sequences obtained from about 170 million T cells. The study aimed to test whether cataloging public T cell receptors could reveal signatures of past pathogen exposure. Four or five DR-DQ haplotypes were treated as single units for association and clustering because of strong linkage in the cohort. Donor age, sex, ethnicity and CMV serostatus were compiled alongside the repertoire data. Of the roughly 400 genotyped donors, about 84% fell in the genetic ancestry cluster associated with self-reported Caucasian donors. An earlier analysis of several hundred of the donors applied high-throughput TCR beta sequencing to assess whether each TCR beta V gene segment acted as functional or pseudogenic. Along with the roughly 710-subject first cohort, a separate validation cohort of roughly 110 different subjects was used. Rather than using new phenotypic data, the later analysis identified candidate immune exposures from TCR beta sequences and from how often those sequences occurred across donors. Using immunosequencing, the study profiled T cell repertoires from 666 subjects and related those repertoires to cytomegalovirus serostatus. Approximately 300 gigabases of sequencing data and roughly 81 million unique TCR sequences made up an early release that covered approximately 700 HLA-typed donors. HLA typing included class I and class II loci at four-digit resolution. In a later analysis, previously published TCR beta repertoires from some 640 donors were re-analyzed and high-resolution HLA genotyping was added so that TCR occurrence patterns could be studied. The number of donors typed differed by locus, with about 629-630 for A, B, C, DRB1 and DQB1, 522 for DQA1, some 570 for DPA1, and some 440 for DPB1. All discovery cohort repertoires had been generated on a single sequencing platform. On average, 235,054 unique TCR beta nucleotide sequences were sequenced per donor among about 400 genotyped donors of the cohort, with 15% to 20% of those sequences being non-productive. Genome-wide SNP genotypes for about 65% of the 666 donors were used in a later genetic analysis, which treated that subset as a discovery cohort. To predict cytomegalovirus infection status, the study brought together high-throughput TCR immunosequencing, statistical association of individual TCRs with disease status, and machine learning.

The cohort consisted of some 670 healthy bone marrow donors. Cohort members were all nominally healthy when sampled, although unrecorded immune exposures were likely present. The donor was CMV seropositive and was included in the group of 250 to 300 seropositive cohort members. A peripheral blood sample was provided by each donor, and peripheral blood mononuclear cells were used for TCR beta sequencing. Genomic DNA extraction from the blood cell samples was performed with the Qiagen DNeasy Blood Extraction Kit. Taken from the germline V gene, the CDR1 and CDR2 loops are SGHRS and YFSETQ. The CDR3 has 15 amino acids, counting the end cysteine and phenylalanine. Left in the record is the CDR3 DNA by itself, 45 bases read in frame from the first base. Germline trimming: 4 bases from V, 13 bases from J; junction bases outside gene matches: 9. Results the study describes overall, beyond this receptor: A further reported finding was that TCR beta sequences accurately predicted the HLA-A and HLA-B alleles for most subjects in the first cohort. The earlier analysis of nearly 600 of the donors excluded roughly 17 rarely observed V segments, including chromosome 9 orphons, because counts were too low. An association between a missense DCLRE1C variant and V-gene and J-gene trimming of TCR beta chains was found in a later genetic analysis and replicated in an independent cohort. HLA typing was unavailable for some donors at each locus, so association tests used only the typed subset. A later analysis found that most CMV-associated TCR beta chains appeared HLA-restricted, with HLA associations seemingly driven largely by CMV exposure. A total of 164 TCR beta chains were listed by the study as associated with cytomegalovirus. According to a later genetic analysis, donors in an Asian-associated ancestry cluster had fewer N-insertions in productive TCRs than the approximately 630-donor mean. Linkage disequilibrium might explain the correlated functional status among segregating V segments, but an unknown experimental factor could not be excluded. A later analysis found that TCR association rates varied across HLA loci, with DRB1 alleles showing the most associated TCRs and HLA-C alleles the fewest. For the cohort, immune exposure information was limited to CMV serostatus. A later analysis associated about 17,000 TCR beta sequences with specific HLA alleles at a false discovery rate of 0.05. In vitro tests confirmed that a few of the cytomegalovirus-associated TCR beta chains recognize cytomegalovirus antigens. An earlier analysis of some 560 of the donors showed that most TCR beta V segments appeared in productive rearrangements either about 90% or about 30% of the time, which broadly matched IMGT annotations. According to the authors, the approach could potentially be generalized to other disease states and immunological phenotypes. In a later analysis, several top co-occurrence clusters were reported to appear linked to parvovirus B19, influenza, CMV and Epstein-Barr virus. Because the 87-base-pair reads could not distinguish some IMGT-functional V segments, including TRBV6-2 and TRBV6-3, those segments were excluded. Strong co-occurrence of HLA alleles, especially DR and DQ, made assigning TCR associations to individual alleles difficult. The presence/absence analyses assumed that sequencing depth was roughly uniform across donors, and that assumption may not be true. Across donors, most TCR sequences were observed very rarely, whereas some public TCRs were present in many individuals. A group of highly shared sequence variants was considered likely to be a technical artifact of the sequencing pipeline. This cohort had only TCR beta chains sequenced, and the lack of alpha or paired-chain data limited which features could be detected. In a later analysis, HLA-associated TCR beta chains showed more clonal expansion and lower generation probabilities than non-associated chains that were equally common. Cytomegalovirus status was reported to be diagnosed by the classifier with high specificity and sensitivity in both the original and validation cohorts.

The library was obtained by the immunoSEQ multiplex PCR assay. For the multiplex PCR, a mixture combining 60 forward primers for TCR Vbeta segments and 13 reverse primers for TCR Jbeta segments was used. The CDR3 region of rearranged TCR beta genes was amplified from genomic DNA with a multiplex PCR assay. The amplified TCR beta libraries were sequenced on the Illumina HiSeq System as 87-base-pair reads. On the study's bioinformatics: A later analysis counted approximately 74 million unique TCR beta chains across the 600 to 850 repertoires, and roughly 11 million of these chains were shared by at least two donors. A nearest-neighbor algorithm error-corrected the raw reads and collapsed the reads into unique sequences, merging closely related sequences to remove PCR and sequencing errors. CDR3 sequences were aligned to IMGT reference sequences to assign V, D and J gene segments. For a sequence to be retained, a match of at least six nucleotides was required to both a V gene segment and a J gene segment. Rearrangements were classified as productive when the CDR3 lacked stop codons and remained in frame with V and J, and all other rearrangements were classified as non-productive. Following IMGT convention, CDR3 was defined as the stretch from the second conserved V-encoded cysteine to the conserved J-encoded phenylalanine. In an earlier analysis of approximately 590 of the donors, sequences lacking an unambiguous match to a single V gene segment were excluded. An earlier analysis of about 600 of the donors called V segments functional above 56.7% productive rearrangements and segregating when the between-donor standard deviation exceeded 5%. A statistical classification framework was developed to diagnose cytomegalovirus status using the catalog of TCR beta chain sequences. V and J gene assignment, in a later analysis, came from comparing TCR nucleotide sequences with IMGT/GENE-DB human TR gene sequences. The TCRdist pipeline was used in a later analysis to assign CDR3 sequences and most-parsimonious VDJ recombination scenarios. In a later analysis, each TCR beta chain was defined by its CDR3 amino acid sequence together with its V-gene family, and reads lacking a unique V-gene family were excluded. To address suspected cross-contamination and a sequencing artifact, a later analysis removed a few hundred highly shared, low-generation-probability nucleotide sequences. In a later analysis, a clonal expansion index was calculated for each public chain from normalized within-repertoire ranks of inferred template counts. Generation probabilities in a later analysis came from a VDJ recombination model fitted to out-of-frame rearrangements, and those results were checked against IGoR. In a later analysis, TCR-TCR, TCR-HLA and TCR-CMV co-occurrence was scored with hypergeometric tests, and a repertoire-size bias correction was applied to TCR pairs. False discovery rates were estimated in a later analysis by permuting HLA or CMV assignments 20 times. In a later analysis, co-occurring TCRs were grouped using DBSCAN, and TCRdist sequence similarity was added for clustering within HLA-allele-positive subsets. Co-occurrence clustering excluded repertoires with fewer than 30,000 or more than 120,000 public chains, plus five with anomalous nucleotide sharing. Drawn from immuneACCESS, this table holds only the in-frame rearrangements with V and J called that TCRdb kept. Clones are partly lost; checked studies trace under half to an unresolved V gene and leave the rest unexplained. V and J calls and clone size are those listed in that table; D and trimming were worked out from the DNA. In all, the sample holds 120,000 or so clones, and about 76% of those were seen once. Roughly 31% of the sample goes to the ten largest clones.

Sequencing was carried out using PBMCs. The chain is encoded by TRBV5-1 joined to TRBJ1-6; 12 central bases correspond to TRBD1. The receptor comes from a man in his fifties or sixties in good health and CMV-seropositive. The nucleotide sequence is TGCGCCAGCAGCGGACCGGGACAGGGGGCTTATCCCCTCCACTTT. Its amino acids are CASSGPGQGAYPLHF.